This TCR beta chain comes out of a study of identical twins. General study results and limits: Beta out-of-frame sequences displayed a weaker excess of sharing between twins.

TCRdb reprocessed the 5' RACE reads with MiXCR, giving one entry per CDR3 protein. The sample has some 690,000 distinct CDR3 sequences, about 20% seen once; the top ten hold 4% to 4.5%. Trimming removed 1 base from V and 0 bases from J, with 7 bases in between. CDR1 is LNHNV, CDR2 YYDKDF, per germline (reference sequence). This CDR3 has 15 amino acids. This clonotype was counted a few times. Its antigen is unknown. The same data also contributed to another study, on T cells expressing NK-cell markers. That source notes: The study found these clonotypes also leading the CD3+CD56-NKG2C+ fraction in a few donors.

The TCR comes from a woman younger than 30 in good health. The chain links TRBV15 to TRBJ1-3; a weak D match, TRBD1 (5 bases). What was sequenced was PBMCs. CDR3 sequence (DNA): TGTGCCACCAGCAGAGGGACAAACTCTGGAAACACCATATATTTT. Translation gives CATSRGTNSGNTIYF.